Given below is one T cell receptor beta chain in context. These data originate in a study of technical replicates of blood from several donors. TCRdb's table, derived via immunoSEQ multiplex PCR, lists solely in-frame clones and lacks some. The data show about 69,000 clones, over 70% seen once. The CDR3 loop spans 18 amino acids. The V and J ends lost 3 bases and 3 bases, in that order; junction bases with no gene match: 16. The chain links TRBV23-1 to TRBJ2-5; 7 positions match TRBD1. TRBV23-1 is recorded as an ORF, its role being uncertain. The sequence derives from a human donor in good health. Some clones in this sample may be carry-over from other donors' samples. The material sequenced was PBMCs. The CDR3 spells CASSHPRDRPEKEETQYF. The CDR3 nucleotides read TGCGCCAGCAGTCACCCGAGGGACAGACCAGAGAAGGAAGAGACCCAGTACTTC.